The 29 T cell receptor beta chains reported below all come from one sample, sequenced in a study of naive and memory T cell subsets. Overall study results and limits: Possibly reflecting memory cells re-expressing CD45RA, a few larger clonotypes occurred in naive repertoires, especially CD8.

No antigen has been assigned to these receptors. An equimolar mix of two oligonucleotides served as the beta constant-region primer for TRBC1 and TRBC2. Ligated cDNA was amplified by four rounds of PCR with nested alpha and beta constant-region primers and SP2. TCRdb itself ran the UMI-ligation and nested PCR reads through MiXCR, one entry per CDR3 protein. The sample includes approximately 140,000 distinct CDR3 sequences, over 20% of them seen just once. The sequenced sample was naive CD4+ T cells from blood. These receptors originate from a human donor in good health.

The V gene is TRBV20-1, the J gene TRBJ1-2; 12 bases match TRBD1. CDR3 size: 12 residues. Germline CDR1 DFQATT, CDR2 SNEGSKA (reference sequence). The V and J ends lost 7 bases and 8 bases, in that order; junction bases with no gene match: 5. The DNA of the CDR3 is TGCAGTGTGGGACAGGGGGCTGGAGGCTACACCTTC. Its protein is CSVGQGAGGYTF.

In its sample, this clonotype was seen many times. The rearrangement uses TRBV6-1 and TRBJ2-1; 9 nucleotides align to TRBD2. V was clipped by 6 bases and J by 13 bases; unmatched bases: 13. Looked up from germline, CDR1 is MNHNS and CDR2 is SASEGT. The CDR3 sequence is 14 residues long. This CDR3 is CASSLTGTSQVQFF. CDR3 coding DNA: TGTGCCAGCAGCCTAACCGGGACTAGCCAGGTTCAGTTCTTC.

The chain recombines TRBV6-5 with TRBJ2-3; tentatively, D is TRBD2 (6 bases). Trimming removed 6 bases at V and 3 bases at J, with 25 bases between. In germline, CDR1 is MNHEY, CDR2 SVGAGI. This CDR3 has 18 residues. The CDR3 DNA is TGTGCCAGCAGCAAGCTAGGGAAACTTGCGGGATCGACAGATACGCAGTATTTT. This encodes CASSKLGKLAGSTDTQYF.

Written as DNA, the CDR3 is TGTGCCACTCCGAGAATAACTAGCGGGAGGGCGGGTGAGCAGTTCTTC. It encodes CATPRITSGRAGEQFF. The gene calls are TRBV2 and TRBJ2-1, with 13 bases fitting TRBD2. Trimming removed 10 bases from V and 9 bases from J; junction bases left unmatched: 15. Germline V gene data show CDR1 as SNHLY and CDR2 as FYNNEI. The CDR3 sequence is 16 residues long.

This clonotype was seen ten or more times. This chain uses TRBV12-3 or TRBV12-4 with TRBJ2-3, with no clear D. Trimming pared 3 bases from V and 4 bases from J, leaving 11 bases between. CDR3 length: 14 amino acids. CDR3 protein: CASSFPRSPDTQYF. The CDR3 DNA follows: TGTGCCAGCAGTTTTCCGCGCAGTCCAGATACGCAGTATTTT.

At least ten counts were recorded for this clonotype. This CDR3 is CASSLDPEDKLFF. The CDR3 DNA reads as TGTGCCAGCAGCTTAGATCCGGAGGATAAACTGTTTTTT. This chain uses TRBV7-2 with TRBJ1-4; D is uncertain. Germline-derived CDR1 and CDR2 are SGHTA and FQGNSA. The CDR3 consists of 13 residues. Trimming pared 1 base from V and 11 bases from J, leaving 11 bases between.

In this sample, this clonotype turned up a few times. V gene TRBV5-1 combines with J gene TRBJ2-7, with 9 bases identical to TRBD2. Losses at the gene ends were 5 bases for V and 2 bases for J; bases not matched to a gene: 5. CDR1 SGHRS and CDR2 YFSETQ come from the germline V gene. CDR3 length equals 14 residues. This chain's CDR3 is CASSPGLAPYEQYF. The DNA of the CDR3 is TGCGCCAGCAGTCCGGGACTAGCCCCCTACGAGCAGTACTTC.

There are many counts of this clonotype. V gene TRBV3-1 combines with J gene TRBJ2-7, with D tentatively TRBD2 (6 bases). Germline V gene sequence: CDR1 LGHDT, CDR2 YNNKEL (reference sequence). This CDR3 spans 14 amino acids. V dropped 4 bases and J dropped 3 bases, with 13 bases sitting between them. CDR3 sequence: CASSRISGVYEQYF. The CDR3 DNA reads TGTGCCAGCAGCCGGATTAGCGGAGTCTACGAGCAGTACTTC.

V gene TRBV20-1 combines with J gene TRBJ2-5; TRBD1 aligns across 7 bases. Germline trimming cut 0 bases from V and 7 bases from J; bases unmatched to any gene: 5. Germline values: CDR1 DFQATT, CDR2 SNEGSKA (reference sequence). The CDR3 sequence is 13 residues long. CDR3 sequence reads: CSARDTGVGTQYF. CDR3 in DNA: TGCAGTGCTAGAGACACAGGGGTGGGGACCCAGTACTTC.

This clonotype was found a few times. V usage is TRBV7-2 and J usage is TRBJ2-1, with D perhaps TRBD2 (7 bases). Trimming took off 3 bases at V and 9 bases at J, with 12 bases between the two ends. The CDR3 spans 13 residues. CDR1 and CDR2 (germline): SGHTA, FQGNSA. The CDR3 nucleotides read TGTGCCAGCAGCTTTAGAGGGGGGGGTGAGCAGTTCTTC. It is translated as CASSFRGGGEQFF.

This clonotype was counted at least ten times. This chain uses TRBV20-1 with TRBJ2-7; D perhaps matches TRBD1 (6 bases). The CDR3 is 12 residues long. Germline V lookup: CDR1 DFQATT, CDR2 SNEGSKA (reference sequence). V gave up 5 bases and J gave up 2 bases, with 10 bases separating them. The CDR3 protein is CSAQRTAYEQYF. The CDR3 DNA follows: TGCAGTGCTCAGCGGACAGCCTACGAGCAGTACTTC.

V gene TRBV28 combines with J gene TRBJ2-2, with 10 positions matching TRBD2. CDR3 length: 15 amino acids. V gave up 5 bases and J gave up 9 bases; unmatched junction bases: 9. Germline V CDR1 and CDR2: MDHEN, SYDVKM. CDR3 bases: TGTGCCAGCAGTCTTCTAGCGGGAGACGATCGGGAGCTGTTTTTT. Translation gives CASSLLAGDDRELFF.

This clonotype was observed a handful of times. V and J are TRBV28 and TRBJ2-3, with D hard to call. Between the trimmed V and J ends, which lost 6 bases and 4 bases, there was a span of 8 bases. CDR3 size: 12 residues. Germline CDR1 MDHEN, CDR2 SYDVKM. The CDR3, as DNA: TGTGCCAGCAGGGAATTGGCAGATACGCAGTATTTT. It yields the protein CASRELADTQYF.

This clonotype came up a few times. This chain uses TRBV12-3 or TRBV12-4 with TRBJ2-7; TRBD1 agrees at 8 bases. There are 14 residues in the CDR3. V lost 6 bases, J lost 3 bases, and 7 bases stayed unmatched. The CDR3 DNA reads as TGTGCCAGCAGATCTCAGGGGGCCCTCTACGAGCAGTACTTC. This translates into CASRSQGALYEQYF.

This clonotype was counted between two and nine times. The V call is TRBV7-2, the J call TRBJ2-7; 11 bases are shared with TRBD1. After removal of 4 bases from V and 4 bases from J, the junction contained 6 bases not matched to a gene. This CDR3 is built from 15 residues. Germline V gives CDR1 SGHTA, CDR2 FQGNSA. In DNA form, the CDR3 reads TGTGCCAGCAGCTCCCCGGACAGGGGGCGTTACGAGCAGTACTTC. Translated: CASSSPDRGRYEQYF.

The chain is built from TRBV24-1 and TRBJ2-5, with a possible D match to TRBD1 (5 bases). The germline V gene encodes CDR1 KGHDR and CDR2 SFDVKD. The ends were cut back, 2 bases at V and 4 bases at J, with 10 bases in the middle. The CDR3 totals 14 residues. Here the CDR3 reads CATSDSGPRETQYF. CDR3 bases: TGTGCCACCAGTGATTCAGGGCCCCGAGAGACCCAGTACTTC.

The chain couples TRBV10-3 to TRBJ2-5; TRBD2 aligns across 12 bases. In germline, CDR1 is ENHRY, CDR2 SYGVKD. The CDR3 spans 13 residues. V shed 6 bases, J shed 4 bases, and the junction held 0 bases outside the gene matches. This CDR3 reads CAIRGLAGETQYF. The CDR3, as DNA: TGTGCCATCAGGGGACTAGCGGGAGAGACCCAGTACTTC.

The sample holds many counts of this clonotype. This chain's CDR3 is CASSPRTGTSGYNEQFF. For the CDR3, the DNA is TGTGCCAGCAGTCCACGGACCGGGACTAGCGGCTACAATGAGCAGTTCTTC. The V call is TRBV12-3 or TRBV12-4, the J call TRBJ2-1; 11 bases are shared with TRBD2. Germline trimming cut 5 bases from V and 3 bases from J; bases unmatched to any gene: 9. The CDR3 is 17 residues long.

This clonotype was detected ten times or more. The rearrangement uses TRBV25-1 and TRBJ2-7, with D unresolved. Per the germline V gene, CDR1 is MGHDK and CDR2 is SYGVNS. V lost 7 bases and J lost 4, with 11 bases in between. The CDR3 is 12 amino acids. Here the CDR3 reads CASTGRRYEQYF. The CDR3 DNA reads as TGTGCCAGCACTGGTAGAAGGTACGAGCAGTACTTC.

The J gene is TRBJ2-6, the V gene TRBV11-2; D is ambiguous. The germline CDR1 and CDR2 sequences are SGHAT and FQNNGV. This CDR3 has 18 amino acids. V was clipped by 2 bases and J by 0 bases, with 14 bases between them. The CDR3 is CASSLRQRVASGANVLTF. CDR3 DNA: TGTGCCAGCAGCTTAAGGCAACGCGTGGCCTCTGGGGCCAACGTCCTGACTTTC.

This clonotype was counted only a few times. The V gene is TRBV4-2, the J gene TRBJ1-4; 11 positions agree with TRBD1. The CDR3 runs 18 residues. With 1 base clipped from V and 4 bases from J, the junction kept 8 bases outside the gene matches. The germline V gene encodes CDR1 LGHNA and CDR2 YNFKEQ. The CDR3 DNA reads TGTGCCAGCAGCCAAGCAATAGGACAGGGGGCCTTTAATGAAAAACTGTTTTTT. Protein product: CASSQAIGQGAFNEKLFF.

This clonotype has more than one count but fewer than ten. The chain recombines TRBV7-6 with TRBJ2-5, with D tentatively TRBD2 (5 bases). The CDR3 runs to 13 residues. CDR1 SGHVS and CDR2 FNYEAQ come from the germline V gene. V was pared by 5 bases and J by 5 bases, with 12 bases between. The CDR3 loop reads CASSPAGGETQYF. In DNA, the CDR3 is TGTGCCAGCAGCCCTGCGGGTGGGGAGACCCAGTACTTC.

The CDR3 sequence is CATQPRDGQAGYTF. CDR3 nucleotide sequence: TGTGCCACCCAGCCCCGGGACGGACAAGCGGGCTACACCTTC. This chain joins TRBV13 and TRBJ1-2; D perhaps matches TRBD1 (5 bases). V gave up 10 bases and J gave up 8 bases, with 23 bases separating them. This CDR3 is 14 amino acids long. Looked up from germline, CDR1 is PRHDT and CDR2 is FYEKMQ (reference sequence).

The rearrangement links TRBV6-5 to TRBJ2-5, with 12 bases fitting TRBD1. Germline V gene data show CDR1 as MNHEY and CDR2 as SVGAGI. The V gene end was trimmed by 6 bases and the J gene end by 5 bases; junction bases not matched to a gene: 7. The CDR3 covers 15 residues. The CDR3 loop reads CASSRDRGRLETQYF. DNA of the CDR3: TGTGCCAGCAGCCGGGACAGGGGGCGCTTGGAGACCCAGTACTTC.

This clonotype was recorded a few times. The chain recombines TRBV12-3 or TRBV12-4 with TRBJ2-7; D might be TRBD1 (8 bases). This CDR3 has 16 amino acids. V was pared by 1 base and J by 3 bases, with 16 bases between. The CDR3 DNA sequence: TGTGCCAGCAGTTTAGGGGGGGGGACAGGACTCTACGAGCAGTACTTC. As protein: CASSLGGGTGLYEQYF.

The CDR3 DNA reads TGTGCCAGTAGTACCGGGACTGTTTACAATGAGCAGTTCTTC. Protein product: CASSTGTVYNEQFF. This chain joins TRBV19 and TRBJ2-1; TRBD2 might be the D (6 bases). Germline values: CDR1 LNHDA, CDR2 SQIVND (reference sequence). CDR3 length: 14 amino acids. Trimming stripped 4 bases from V and 4 bases from J, with 11 bases between.

The DNA for the CDR3 is TGTGCCAGCAGCTTCAGGACAGGGGGCCGTGCCTACAACACAGATACGCAGTATTTT. Its protein is CASSFRTGGRAYNTDTQYF. The chain uses TRBV11-2 and TRBJ2-3, with 11 bases fitting TRBD1. This CDR3 comprises 19 residues. Trimming at V came to 3 bases and at J to 2 bases, leaving 13 bases not matched to a gene. CDR1 is SGHAT, CDR2 FQNNGV, per germline.

V is TRBV24-1 and J is TRBJ2-3; 9 bases fit TRBD2. With 2 bases clipped from V and 6 bases from J, the junction kept 11 bases outside the gene matches. CDR3 length equals 17 residues. Germline V gene sequence: CDR1 KGHDR, CDR2 SFDVKD. The CDR3 protein is CATSDSKAGGGADTQYF. As DNA, the CDR3 is TGTGCCACCAGTGATTCCAAAGCGGGAGGCGGGGCGGATACGCAGTATTTT.

This chain joins TRBV6-2 or TRBV6-3 and TRBJ2-7, with D unresolved. Germline V gives CDR1 MNHEY, CDR2 SVGEGT. The CDR3 is made up of 15 amino acids. Trimming stripped 3 bases from V and 1 base from J, with 13 bases between. The CDR3 region has the DNA TGTGCCAGCAGTTATCCCGGATTGGGGTCCTACGAGCAGTACTTC. Translated: CASSYPGLGSYEQYF.